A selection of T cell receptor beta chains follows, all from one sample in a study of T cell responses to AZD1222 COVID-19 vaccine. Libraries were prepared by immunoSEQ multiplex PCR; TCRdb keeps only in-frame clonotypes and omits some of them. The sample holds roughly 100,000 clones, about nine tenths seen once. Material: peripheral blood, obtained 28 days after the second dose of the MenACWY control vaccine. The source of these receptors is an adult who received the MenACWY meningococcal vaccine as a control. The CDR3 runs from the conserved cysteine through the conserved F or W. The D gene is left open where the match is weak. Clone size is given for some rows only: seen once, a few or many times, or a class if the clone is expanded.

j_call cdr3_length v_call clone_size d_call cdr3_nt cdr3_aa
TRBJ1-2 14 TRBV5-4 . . TGTGCCAGCAGCTCGGGGGCGCGGGTCGATGGCTACACCTTC CASSSGARVDGYTF
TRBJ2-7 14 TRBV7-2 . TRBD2 TGTGCCAGCAGCTCCGGACTAGGGTACTACGAGCAGTACTTC CASSSGLGYYEQYF
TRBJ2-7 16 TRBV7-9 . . TGTGCCAGCAGCTTAGTCCCAGGGCCAAGCTCCTACGAGCAGTACTTC CASSLVPGPSSYEQYF
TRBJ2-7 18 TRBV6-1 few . TGTGCCAGCAGTGAACGGTGGGGAGAGACTAGTGTCGGCTACGAGCAGTACTTC CASSERWGETSVGYEQYF
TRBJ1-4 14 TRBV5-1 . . TGCGCCAGCAGCTTGAGTGGGGGAACGGGAAAACTGTTTTTT CASSLSGGTGKLFF
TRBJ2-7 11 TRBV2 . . TGTGCCAGCAGACAGGCCCGAGAGCAGTACTTC CASRQAREQYF
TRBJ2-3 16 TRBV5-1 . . TGCGCCAGCAGCGACTCAGGCTGGGATACACAAGATACGCAGTATTTT CASSDSGWDTQDTQYF
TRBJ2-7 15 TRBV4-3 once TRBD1 TGCGCCAGCAGCCCTGGAGGACAGGGCCCCTACGAGCAGTACTTC CASSPGGQGPYEQYF
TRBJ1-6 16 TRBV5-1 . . TGCGCCAGCAGCTTGGTAATTGGGGGAATTGATTCACCCCTCCACTTT CASSLVIGGIDSPLHF
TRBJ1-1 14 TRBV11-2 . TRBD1 TGTGCCAGCAGCTCGACAGGGGGCAGGACTGAAGCTTTCTTT CASSSTGGRTEAFF
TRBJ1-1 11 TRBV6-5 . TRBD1 TGTGCCAGCAGGGGACAGTATGAAGCTTTCTTT CASRGQYEAFF
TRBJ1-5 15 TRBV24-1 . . TGTGCCACCAGTGATCCCATCAAACGGACAGCCCGAGAGCATTTT CATSDPIKRTAREHF
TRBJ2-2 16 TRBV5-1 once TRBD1 TGCGCCAGCACCGCCGGCGGACAGGGTTTTACCGGGGAGCTGTTTTTT CASTAGGQGFTGELFF
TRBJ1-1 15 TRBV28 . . TGTGCCAGCAGCGGACCAGGGGCGGTGAACACTGAAGCTTTCTTT CASSGPGAVNTEAFF
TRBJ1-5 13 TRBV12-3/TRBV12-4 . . TGTGCCAGCAGCTACGGGACCAATCAGCCCCAGCATTTT CASSYGTNQPQHF
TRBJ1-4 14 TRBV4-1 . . TGCGCCAGCAGCAAACTCGGGTCTAGTGAAAAACTGTTTTTT CASSKLGSSEKLFF
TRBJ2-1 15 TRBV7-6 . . TGTGCCAGCAGCTTAGCGGGGGGTACCTACAATGAGCAGTTCTTC CASSLAGGTYNEQFF
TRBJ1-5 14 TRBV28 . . TGTGCCAGCAGAGATAACAGGGTGAATCAGCCCCAGCATTTT CASRDNRVNQPQHF
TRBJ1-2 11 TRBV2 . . TGTGCCAGCAGTGAGGGGGCCTCGCCGACCTTC CASSEGASPTF
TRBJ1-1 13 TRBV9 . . TGTGCCAGCAGCGTAGGGCCCGACAGCGAAGCTTTCTTT CASSVGPDSEAFF
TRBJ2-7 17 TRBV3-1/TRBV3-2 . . TGTGCCAGCAGCCCTGGGGTCACCGGTTGGAATTTCCACGAGCAGTACTTC CASSPGVTGWNFHEQYF
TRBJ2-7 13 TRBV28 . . TGTGCCAGCAGTTTAAGACAGAGCTACGAGCAGTACTTC CASSLRQSYEQYF
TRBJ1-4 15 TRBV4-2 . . TGTGCCAGCAGCCAAGGTGGCAGTTCTAATGAAAAACTGTTTTTT CASSQGGSSNEKLFF
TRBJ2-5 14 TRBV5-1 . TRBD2 TGCGCCAGCGGCTCAGCGGGGGCACAAGAGACCCAGTACTTC CASGSAGAQETQYF
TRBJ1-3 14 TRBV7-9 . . TGTGCCAGCAGCTTAGGGGGTACTGGAAACACCATATATTTT CASSLGGTGNTIYF
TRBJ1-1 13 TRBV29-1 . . TGCAGCGTTGAAGAACCGGCGAACACTGAAGCTTTCTTT CSVEEPANTEAFF
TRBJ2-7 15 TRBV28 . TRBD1 TGTGCCAGCTCGACTACAGGGGGCCGATCTGCCGAGCAGTACTTC CASSTTGGRSAEQYF
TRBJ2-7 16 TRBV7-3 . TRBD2 TGTGCCAGCAGCCCCCGGACTAGCGGGGCCCCCTACGAGCAGTACTTC CASSPRTSGAPYEQYF
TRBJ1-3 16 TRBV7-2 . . TGTGCCAGCAGCATCCACAGGGTAGGAACTGGAAACACCATATATTTT CASSIHRVGTGNTIYF
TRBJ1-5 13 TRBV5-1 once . TGCGCCAGCAGCTTGGTACCGGGTCAGCCCCAGCATTTT CASSLVPGQPQHF
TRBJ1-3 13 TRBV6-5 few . TGTGCCAGCAGCTCGGGCTCCGGAAACACCATATATTTT CASSSGSGNTIYF
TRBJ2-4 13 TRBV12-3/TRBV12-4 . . TGTGCCAGCACCCGAGGGGGGGAAAACATTCAGTACTTC CASTRGGENIQYF
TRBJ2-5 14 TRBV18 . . TGTGCCAGCTCACCACCGGGGCAGGAGCAGACCCAGTACTTC CASSPPGQEQTQYF
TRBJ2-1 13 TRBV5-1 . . TGCGCCAGCAGCTTTTCCAGGGCCAATGAGCAGTTCTTC CASSFSRANEQFF
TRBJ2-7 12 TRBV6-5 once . TGTGCCACCTATCAGGGGGGCGGCGAGCAGTACTTC CATYQGGGEQYF
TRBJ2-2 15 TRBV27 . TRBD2 TGTGCCAGCAGTTTATTTTGGGGGGGCACCGGGGAGCTGTTTTTT CASSLFWGGTGELFF
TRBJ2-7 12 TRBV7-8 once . TGTGCCAGCAGCCCCCAACTCTACGAGCAGTACTTC CASSPQLYEQYF
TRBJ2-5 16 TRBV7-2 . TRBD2 TGTGCCAGCAGCTTAGCTAGCGGGGGGGACTCGGGGACCCAGTACTTC CASSLASGGDSGTQYF
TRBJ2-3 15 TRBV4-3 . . TGCGCCAGCAGCCTTGACAGGAGGGGTACAGATACGCAGTATTTT CASSLDRRGTDTQYF
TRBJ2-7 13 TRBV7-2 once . TGTGCCAGCAGCTCTATCATGGATAGCGAGCAGTACTTC CASSSIMDSEQYF
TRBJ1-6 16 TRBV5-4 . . TGTGCCAGCAGCTCTGGGGGAGGGGCCTATAATTCACCCCTCCACTTT CASSSGGGAYNSPLHF
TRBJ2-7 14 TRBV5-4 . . TGTGCCAGCAGGTTAGAAGCCTCCTCCTACGAGCAGTACTTC CASRLEASSYEQYF
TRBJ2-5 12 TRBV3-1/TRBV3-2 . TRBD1 TGTGCCAGCAGGAAAGGGGGCTCGGCCCAGTACTTC CASRKGGSAQYF
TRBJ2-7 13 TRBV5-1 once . TGCGCCAGCAGCTTGCCTAGCATGTACGAGCAGTACTTC CASSLPSMYEQYF
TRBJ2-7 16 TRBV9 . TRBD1 TGTGCCAGCAGCGTCTCCGGGACAGGACCTCCCTACGAGCAGTACTTC CASSVSGTGPPYEQYF
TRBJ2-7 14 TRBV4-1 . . TGCGCCAGCAGCCAAGGCTGGGGCGCCTACGAGCAGTACTTC CASSQGWGAYEQYF
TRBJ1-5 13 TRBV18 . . TGTGCCAGCTCACCAGGTTCCGACCAGCCCCAGCATTTT CASSPGSDQPQHF
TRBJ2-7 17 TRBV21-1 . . TGTGCCAGCAGCAAGACTGCGGGACAGGGCCCCTTCTACGAGCAGTACTTC CASSKTAGQGPFYEQYF
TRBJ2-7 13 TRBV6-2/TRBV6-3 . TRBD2 TGTGCCAGCACCCCTATACGCGGGGGCGAGCAGTACTTC CASTPIRGGEQYF
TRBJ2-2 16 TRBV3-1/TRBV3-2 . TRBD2 TGTGCCAGCAGCCAAGAGCGGGGGAGGGGCACCGGGGAGCTGTTTTTT CASSQERGRGTGELFF
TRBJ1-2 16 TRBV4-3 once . TGCGCCAGCAGCCAAGGTGCAAGGGGGTCAGGCTATGGCTACACCTTC CASSQGARGSGYGYTF
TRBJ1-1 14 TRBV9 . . TGTGCCAGCAGCCTAAGGGCCTCTGCCACTGAAGCTTTCTTT CASSLRASATEAFF
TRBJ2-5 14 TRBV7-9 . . TGTGCCAGCACCCCTCCTGGGACTCAAGAGACCCAGTACTTC CASTPPGTQETQYF
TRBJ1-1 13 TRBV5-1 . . TGCGCCAGCAGCTCCTACAGAAACACTGAAGCTTTCTTT CASSSYRNTEAFF
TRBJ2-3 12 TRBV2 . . TGTGCCAGCACCTGGAGCACAGATACGCAGTATTTT CASTWSTDTQYF
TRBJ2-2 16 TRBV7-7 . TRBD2 TGTGCCAGCAGTCCACTGCGGGGGGGCCGCACCGGGGAGCTGTTTTTT CASSPLRGGRTGELFF
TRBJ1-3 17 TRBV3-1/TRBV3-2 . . TGTGCCAGCAGCCAAGGAGGGGGACGGAGCTCTGGAAACACCATATATTTT CASSQGGGRSSGNTIYF
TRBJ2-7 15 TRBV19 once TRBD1 TGTGCCAGTAGTGACCCCCGGGGACAGCACTACGAGCAGTACTTC CASSDPRGQHYEQYF
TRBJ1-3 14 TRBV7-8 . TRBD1 TGTGCCAGCAGCCACAGGGGCTCTGGAAACACCATATATTTT CASSHRGSGNTIYF